This T cell receptor beta chain is from a study of OX40 agonist ivuxolimab in advanced cancers. Points from the study as a whole: Within 6 weeks, CD4+ and CD8+ blood T cells expanded clonally at 0.1 to 3.0 mg/kg. In CD8+ T cells, expanded clones were on average more numerous than in CD4+.

Points on this clone: The antigen is unknown.

Autoimmune disease history or systemic immunosuppression barred patients. CDR1 MDHEN and CDR2 SYDVKM come from the germline V gene. The CDR3 spans 15 residues. Losses at the gene ends were 4 bases for V and 4 bases for J; bases not matched to a gene: 6. The data were produced by immunoSEQ multiplex PCR, yet TCRdb's version contains in-frame clones alone and is incomplete. In the table there are about 89,000 clones, more than 75% of which are singletons. The sequence was obtained from an adult with an advanced solid tumor such as melanoma, head and neck, liver or kidney cancer. Here the sequenced sample was CD4+ or CD8+ T cells sorted from blood, taken in a trial of the OX40 agonist ivuxolimab. The V gene is TRBV28, the J gene TRBJ1-4; 7 bases match TRBD1. The CDR3 DNA is TGTGCCAGCAGTTCCCAGGGGGGGTTTAATGAAAAACTGTTTTTT. Protein: CASSSQGGFNEKLFF.